This T cell receptor beta chain stems from a study of T-cell reconstitution after alpha-beta-depleted transplantation in children. Unique molecular identifiers were incorporated during preparation of the TCRbeta library. A single record per CDR3 protein comes from TCRdb applying MiXCR to the PCR reads. The data contain hundreds of thousands of distinct CDR3 sequences, under 30% of them singletons. Overall study findings and caveats: Expanded graft clones numbering several hundred reportedly gave rise to alpha-beta T cells about two months after transplant. At one year after transplant, newly produced T cells mostly accounted for T-cell counts and diversity.

Germline loops: CDR1 DFQATT, CDR2 SNEGSKA (reference sequence). J was trimmed by 6 bases and V by 5 bases; bases with no gene match: 19. CDR3 length equals 18 residues. Concerning this clonotype itself: Its target is unknown.

This receptor was taken from a boy under two years old who had a stem cell transplant for acute myeloid leukemia, so the T cells may come from the graft donor. The chain carries TRBV20-1 and TRBJ2-5, with 12 bases fitting TRBD2. Here the sequenced sample was PBMCs, mostly from graft donor cells, taken 360 days after TCRalphabeta/CD19-depleted stem cell transplant. CDR3 coding DNA: TGCAGTGCTCCCCGAGGGACTAGCGGGTGGGACCTCGGGAAGACCCAGTACTTC. This encodes CSAPRGTSGWDLGKTQYF.